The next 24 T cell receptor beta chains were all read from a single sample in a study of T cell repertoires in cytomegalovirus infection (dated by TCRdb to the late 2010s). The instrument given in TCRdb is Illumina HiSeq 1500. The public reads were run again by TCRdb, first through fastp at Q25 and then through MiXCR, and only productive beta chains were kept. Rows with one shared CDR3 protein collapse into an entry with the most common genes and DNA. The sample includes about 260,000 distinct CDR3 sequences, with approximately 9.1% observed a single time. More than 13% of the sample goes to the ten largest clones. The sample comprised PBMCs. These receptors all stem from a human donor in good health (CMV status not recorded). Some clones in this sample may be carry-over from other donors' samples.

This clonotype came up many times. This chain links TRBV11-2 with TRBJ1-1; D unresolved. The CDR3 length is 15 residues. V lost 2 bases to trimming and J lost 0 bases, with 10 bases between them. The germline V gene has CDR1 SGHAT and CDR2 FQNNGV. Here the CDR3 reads CASSLRWRMNTEAFF. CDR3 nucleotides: TGTGCCAGCAGCTTAAGGTGGCGCATGAACACTGAAGCTTTCTTT.

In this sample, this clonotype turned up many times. The CDR3 DNA follows: TGCAGCGTTGCAGAGGGGCGGGAGACCCAGTACTTC. This gives the protein CSVAEGRETQYF. The genes are TRBV29-1 and TRBJ2-5, with D tentatively TRBD1 or TRBD2 (5 bases each). This CDR3 spans 12 amino acids. V was clipped by 4 bases and J by 5 bases, with 11 bases between them. CDR1 and CDR2 from the germline V gene are SQVTM and ANQGSEA.

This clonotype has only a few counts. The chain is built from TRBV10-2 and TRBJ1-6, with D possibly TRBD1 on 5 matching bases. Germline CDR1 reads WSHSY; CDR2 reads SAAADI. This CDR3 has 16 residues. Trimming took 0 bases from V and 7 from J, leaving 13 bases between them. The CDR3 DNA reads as TGCGCCAGCAGTGAGTCGTGGGGACCGATGAATTCACCCCTCCACTTT. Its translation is CASSESWGPMNSPLHF.

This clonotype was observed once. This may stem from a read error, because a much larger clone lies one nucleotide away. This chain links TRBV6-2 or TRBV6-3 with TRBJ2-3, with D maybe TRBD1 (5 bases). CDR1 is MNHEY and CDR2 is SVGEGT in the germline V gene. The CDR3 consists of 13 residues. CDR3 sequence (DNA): TGTGCTTCCAACAGGAAGGCCACAGATACGCAGTATTTT. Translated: CASNRKATDTQYF.

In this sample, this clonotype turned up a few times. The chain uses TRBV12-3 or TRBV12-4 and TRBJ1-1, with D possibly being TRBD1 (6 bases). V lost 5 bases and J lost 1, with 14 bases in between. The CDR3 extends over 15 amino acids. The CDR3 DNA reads TGTGCCAGCAGTATTACAGGGTCAAGGAACACTGAAGCTTTCTTT. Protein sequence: CASSITGSRNTEAFF.

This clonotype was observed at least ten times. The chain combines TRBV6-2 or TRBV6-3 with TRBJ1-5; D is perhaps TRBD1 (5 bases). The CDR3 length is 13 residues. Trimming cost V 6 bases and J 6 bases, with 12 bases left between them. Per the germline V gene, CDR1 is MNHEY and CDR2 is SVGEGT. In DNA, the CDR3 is TGTGCCAGCAGAGACAGTTGGGGTCAGCCCCAGCATTTT. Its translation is CASRDSWGQPQHF.

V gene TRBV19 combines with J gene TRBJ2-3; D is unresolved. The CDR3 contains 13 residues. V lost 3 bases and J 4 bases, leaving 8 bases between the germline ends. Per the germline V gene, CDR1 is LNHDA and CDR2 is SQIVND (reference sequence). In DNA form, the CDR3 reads TGTGCCAGTAGTATTGTCGGAGCAGATACGCAGTATTTT. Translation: CASSIVGADTQYF. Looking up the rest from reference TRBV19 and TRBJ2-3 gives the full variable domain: DGGITQSPKYLFRKEGQNVTLSCEQNLNHDAMYWYRQDPGQGLRLIYYSQIVNDFQKGDIAEGYSVSREKKESFPLTVTSAQKNPTAFYLCASSIVGADTQYFGPGTRLTVL.

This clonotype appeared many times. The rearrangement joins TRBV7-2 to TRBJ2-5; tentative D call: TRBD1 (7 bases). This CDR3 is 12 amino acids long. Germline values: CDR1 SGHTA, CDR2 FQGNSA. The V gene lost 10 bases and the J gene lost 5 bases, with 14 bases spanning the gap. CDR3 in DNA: TGTGCCATCCAGGGGGGTGATGAGACCCAGTACTTC. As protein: CAIQGGDETQYF.

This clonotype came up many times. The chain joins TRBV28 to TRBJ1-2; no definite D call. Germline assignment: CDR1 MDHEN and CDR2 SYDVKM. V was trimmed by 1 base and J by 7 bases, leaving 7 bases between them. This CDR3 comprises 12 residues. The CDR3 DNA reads TGTGCCAGCAGTTTATTAGTCGGTGGCTACACCTTC. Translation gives CASSLLVGGYTF.

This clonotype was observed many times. The CDR3, as DNA: TGCAGTGCTCCGCGGGACAGGGGCCTTCAGTACTTC. Residues: CSAPRDRGLQYF. J is TRBJ2-4 and V is TRBV20-1; TRBD1 matches 10 bases. V trimming: 5 bases; J trimming: 11 bases; junction bases outside the gene matches: 6. CDR3 length: 12 residues. Germline V gives CDR1 DFQATT, CDR2 SNEGSKA (reference sequence).

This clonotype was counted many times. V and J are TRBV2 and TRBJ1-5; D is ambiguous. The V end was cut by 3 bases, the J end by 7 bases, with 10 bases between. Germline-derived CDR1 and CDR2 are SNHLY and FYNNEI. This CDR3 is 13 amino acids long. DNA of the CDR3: TGTGCCAGCAGTGAGAGGCAGTACCAGCCCCAGCATTTT. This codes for CASSERQYQPQHF.

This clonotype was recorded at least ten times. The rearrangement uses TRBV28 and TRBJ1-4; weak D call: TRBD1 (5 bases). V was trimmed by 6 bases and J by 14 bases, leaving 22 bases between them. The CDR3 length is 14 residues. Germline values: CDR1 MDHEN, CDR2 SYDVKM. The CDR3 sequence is CASSPWGRGVGLFF. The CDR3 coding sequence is TGTGCCAGCAGCCCCTGGGGTCGGGGCGTGGGTCTGTTTTTT.

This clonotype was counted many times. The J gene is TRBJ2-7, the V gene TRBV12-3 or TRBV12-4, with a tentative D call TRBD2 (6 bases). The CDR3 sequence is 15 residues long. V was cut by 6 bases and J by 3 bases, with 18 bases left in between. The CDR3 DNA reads TGTGCCAGCAGCGGAACTAGCCCAGACGTCTACGAGCAGTACTTC. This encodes CASSGTSPDVYEQYF.

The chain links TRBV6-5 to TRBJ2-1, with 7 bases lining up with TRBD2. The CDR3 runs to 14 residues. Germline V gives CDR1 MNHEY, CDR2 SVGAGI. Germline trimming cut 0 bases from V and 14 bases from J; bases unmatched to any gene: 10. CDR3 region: CASSYSKGLGFEFF. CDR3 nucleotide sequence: TGTGCCAGCAGTTACTCGAAAGGACTAGGGTTCGAGTTCTTC.

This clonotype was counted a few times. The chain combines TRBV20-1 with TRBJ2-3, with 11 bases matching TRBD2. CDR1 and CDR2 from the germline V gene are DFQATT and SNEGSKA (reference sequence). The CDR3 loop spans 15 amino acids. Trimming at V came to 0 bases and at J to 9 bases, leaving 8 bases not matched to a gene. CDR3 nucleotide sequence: TGCAGTGCTAGAGATTCTAGCGGGAGGCTCGGCACGCAGTATTTT. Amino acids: CSARDSSGRLGTQYF.

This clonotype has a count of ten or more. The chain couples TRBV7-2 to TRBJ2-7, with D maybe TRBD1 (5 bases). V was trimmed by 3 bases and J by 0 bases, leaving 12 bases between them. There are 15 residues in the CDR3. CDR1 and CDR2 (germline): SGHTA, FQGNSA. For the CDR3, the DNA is TGTGCCAGCAGCTTTTATACAGGAACCTCCTACGAGCAGTACTTC. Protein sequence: CASSFYTGTSYEQYF.

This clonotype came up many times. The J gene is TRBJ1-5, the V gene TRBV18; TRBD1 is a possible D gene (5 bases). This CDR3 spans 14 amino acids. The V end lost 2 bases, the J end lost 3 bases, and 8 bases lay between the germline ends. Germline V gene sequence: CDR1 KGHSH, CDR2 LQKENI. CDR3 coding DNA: TGTGCCAGCTCACCAGGAGGGGACAATCAGCCCCAGCATTTT. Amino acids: CASSPGGDNQPQHF.

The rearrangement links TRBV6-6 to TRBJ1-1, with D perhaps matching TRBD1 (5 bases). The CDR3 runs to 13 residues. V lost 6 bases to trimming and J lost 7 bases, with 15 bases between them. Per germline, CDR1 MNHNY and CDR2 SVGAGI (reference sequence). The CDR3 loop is CASRRSGEGEAFF. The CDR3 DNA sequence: TGTGCCAGCAGAAGGTCGGGGGAGGGTGAAGCTTTCTTT.

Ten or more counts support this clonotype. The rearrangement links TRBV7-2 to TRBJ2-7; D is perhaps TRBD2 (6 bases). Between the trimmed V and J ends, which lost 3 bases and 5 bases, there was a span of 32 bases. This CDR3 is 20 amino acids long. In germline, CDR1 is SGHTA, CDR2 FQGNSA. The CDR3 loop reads CASSFKVDSRDSPFRNEQYF. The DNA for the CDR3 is TGTGCCAGCAGCTTTAAAGTGGACTCGAGGGACTCACCCTTTCGGAACGAGCAGTACTTC. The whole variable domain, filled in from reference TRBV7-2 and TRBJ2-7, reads GAGVSQSPSNKVTEKGKDVELRCDPISGHTALYWYRQSLGQGLEFLIYFQGNSAPDKSGLPSDRFSAERTGGSVSTLTIQRTQQEDSAVYLCASSFKVDSRDSPFRNEQYFGPGTRLTVT.

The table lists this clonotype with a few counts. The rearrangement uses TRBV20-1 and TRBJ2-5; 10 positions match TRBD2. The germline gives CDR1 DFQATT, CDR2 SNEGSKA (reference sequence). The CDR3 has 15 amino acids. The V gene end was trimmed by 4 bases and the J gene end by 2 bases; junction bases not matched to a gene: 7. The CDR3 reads CSATLLAGRQETQYF. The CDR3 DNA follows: TGCAGTGCTACCTTACTAGCGGGGCGTCAAGAGACCCAGTACTTC.

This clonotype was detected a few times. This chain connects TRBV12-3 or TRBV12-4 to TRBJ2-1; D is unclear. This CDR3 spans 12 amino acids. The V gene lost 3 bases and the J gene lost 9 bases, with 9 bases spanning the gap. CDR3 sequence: CASSFRIAEQFF. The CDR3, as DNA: TGTGCCAGCAGTTTTCGGATTGCTGAGCAGTTCTTC.

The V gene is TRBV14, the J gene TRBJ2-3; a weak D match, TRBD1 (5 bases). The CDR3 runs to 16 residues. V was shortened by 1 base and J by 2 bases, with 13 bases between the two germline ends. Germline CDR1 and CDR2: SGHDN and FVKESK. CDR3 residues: CASSQGGGVPTDTQYF. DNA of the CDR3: TGTGCCAGCAGCCAAGGGGGCGGTGTACCCACAGATACGCAGTATTTT.

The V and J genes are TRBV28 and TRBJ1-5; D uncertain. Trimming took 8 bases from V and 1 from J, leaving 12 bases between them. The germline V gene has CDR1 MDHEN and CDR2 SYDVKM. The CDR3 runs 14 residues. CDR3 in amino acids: CASSWWRSNQPQHF. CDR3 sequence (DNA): TGTGCCAGCTCTTGGTGGCGCAGCAATCAGCCCCAGCATTTT. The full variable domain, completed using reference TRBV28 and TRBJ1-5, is DVKVTQSSRYLVKRTGEKVFLECVQDMDHENMFWYRQDPGLGLRLIYFSYDVKMKEKGDIPEGYSVSREKKERFSLILESASTNQTSMYLCASSWWRSNQPQHFGDGTRLSIL.

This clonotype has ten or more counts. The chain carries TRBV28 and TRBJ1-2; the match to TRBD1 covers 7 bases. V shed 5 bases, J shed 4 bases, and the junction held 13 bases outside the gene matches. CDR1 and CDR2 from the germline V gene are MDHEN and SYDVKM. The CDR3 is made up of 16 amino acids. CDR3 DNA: TGTGCCAGCAGTCCGAGACAGGGCCGCGTTGGCTATGGCTACACCTTC. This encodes CASSPRQGRVGYGYTF.